These T cell receptor beta chains were read from a single sample in a study of blood T cell repertoires in COVID-19. Profiling relied on immunoSEQ multiplex PCR, and the TCRdb table lists in-frame clones only, not all of them. The profile shows over 150,000 clones, 78% of them singletons. The sample consisted of PBMCs or T cells enriched from blood (not recorded which). These receptors originate from a woman aged 50 to 60 who had recovered from COVID-19. The conserved cysteine and the conserved F or W are not part of the CDR3 here. Each record gives: V gene, clone size, J gene, CDR3 length, CDR3 protein. Clone size is not always given. Where it is, it says once, few, many or a class for expanded clones.

V gene: TRBV5-1; clone size: -; J gene: TRBJ1-6; CDR3 length: 13; CDR3 protein: ASSLTGQTNSPLH
V gene: TRBV9; clone size: -; J gene: TRBJ2-7; CDR3 length: 14; CDR3 protein: ASSVTRGQYSYEQY
V gene: TRBV6-2/TRBV6-3; clone size: few; J gene: TRBJ1-4; CDR3 length: 12; CDR3 protein: ASSPDSVFEKLF
V gene: TRBV6-6; clone size: -; J gene: TRBJ1-5; CDR3 length: 10; CDR3 protein: ASSRVDQPQH
V gene: TRBV11-2; clone size: -; J gene: TRBJ1-2; CDR3 length: 12; CDR3 protein: ASSTGGRGYGYT
V gene: TRBV7-3; clone size: few; J gene: TRBJ2-7; CDR3 length: 13; CDR3 protein: ASSHGWGPTYEQY
V gene: TRBV3-1/TRBV3-2; clone size: -; J gene: TRBJ2-7; CDR3 length: 11; CDR3 protein: ATGQGSYYEQY
V gene: TRBV6-6; clone size: -; J gene: TRBJ1-4; CDR3 length: 14; CDR3 protein: ASSTRPPGANEKLF
V gene: TRBV5-1; clone size: -; J gene: TRBJ2-1; CDR3 length: 11; CDR3 protein: ASSTTAGREQF
V gene: TRBV7-3; clone size: -; J gene: TRBJ1-1; CDR3 length: 13; CDR3 protein: ASSSYGQGQTEAF
V gene: TRBV7-2; clone size: -; J gene: TRBJ1-2; CDR3 length: 13; CDR3 protein: ASSLDPGAGYGYT
V gene: TRBV5-5; clone size: many; J gene: TRBJ1-5; CDR3 length: 13; CDR3 protein: ASSAGGQRDQPQH
V gene: TRBV5-1; clone size: -; J gene: TRBJ1-5; CDR3 length: 11; CDR3 protein: ASSFEGRQPQH
V gene: TRBV9; clone size: -; J gene: TRBJ2-1; CDR3 length: 13; CDR3 protein: ASSVQTESYNEQF
V gene: TRBV18; clone size: -; J gene: TRBJ2-1; CDR3 length: 11; CDR3 protein: ASSARSYNEQF
V gene: TRBV3-1/TRBV3-2; clone size: -; J gene: TRBJ2-1; CDR3 length: 15; CDR3 protein: ASSPRTSGRERVEQF
V gene: TRBV30; clone size: -; J gene: TRBJ1-1; CDR3 length: 11; CDR3 protein: ASRHTGVRGAF
V gene: TRBV5-1; clone size: -; J gene: TRBJ1-1; CDR3 length: 13; CDR3 protein: ASSTGGRTGTEAF
V gene: TRBV18; clone size: -; J gene: TRBJ2-1; CDR3 length: 13; CDR3 protein: ASSPQAGWYNEQF
V gene: TRBV5-1; clone size: -; J gene: TRBJ2-7; CDR3 length: 14; CDR3 protein: ASSLMERGSSYEQY
V gene: TRBV4-1; clone size: -; J gene: TRBJ1-2; CDR3 length: 14; CDR3 protein: ASSQDGTGWNYGYT
V gene: TRBV27; clone size: -; J gene: TRBJ2-7; CDR3 length: 12; CDR3 protein: ASSLSPGTYEQY
V gene: TRBV11-2; clone size: -; J gene: TRBJ2-1; CDR3 length: 14; CDR3 protein: ASSLVLSTSGNEQF
V gene: TRBV5-4; clone size: -; J gene: TRBJ2-7; CDR3 length: 13; CDR3 protein: ASSSRDMGSYEQY
V gene: TRBV6-5; clone size: -; J gene: TRBJ2-7; CDR3 length: 14; CDR3 protein: ASSSLLLAGTYEQY
V gene: TRBV18; clone size: -; J gene: TRBJ2-6; CDR3 length: 18; CDR3 protein: ASSPFPGQGPPSGANVLT
V gene: TRBV28; clone size: -; J gene: TRBJ1-2; CDR3 length: 12; CDR3 protein: ASSFGQGLWGYT
V gene: TRBV28; clone size: -; J gene: TRBJ2-7; CDR3 length: 10; CDR3 protein: ASSLAGSEQY
V gene: TRBV28; clone size: -; J gene: TRBJ2-7; CDR3 length: 11; CDR3 protein: ASRSGTTYEQY
V gene: TRBV10-3; clone size: few; J gene: TRBJ2-7; CDR3 length: 12; CDR3 protein: AISESKVAGEQY
V gene: TRBV18; clone size: once; J gene: TRBJ1-4; CDR3 length: 12; CDR3 protein: ASSQTVLNEKLF
V gene: TRBV28; clone size: -; J gene: TRBJ2-5; CDR3 length: 14; CDR3 protein: ASRPPGAGGRETQY
V gene: TRBV6-1; clone size: -; J gene: TRBJ1-2; CDR3 length: 10; CDR3 protein: ASSEQNYGYT
V gene: TRBV5-1; clone size: -; J gene: TRBJ1-1; CDR3 length: 12; CDR3 protein: ASRVSGGGTEAF
V gene: TRBV5-1; clone size: -; J gene: TRBJ2-7; CDR3 length: 13; CDR3 protein: ASSLGTGGSYEQY
V gene: TRBV28; clone size: -; J gene: TRBJ1-1; CDR3 length: 10; CDR3 protein: ASSRQEGSTF
V gene: TRBV3-1/TRBV3-2; clone size: -; J gene: TRBJ1-1; CDR3 length: 12; CDR3 protein: ASSWLQGNTEAF
V gene: TRBV5-4; clone size: -; J gene: TRBJ1-2; CDR3 length: 13; CDR3 protein: ASSLLAGTGVGYT
V gene: TRBV10-3; clone size: once; J gene: TRBJ2-5; CDR3 length: 10; CDR3 protein: AISGVGETQY
V gene: TRBV27; clone size: -; J gene: TRBJ1-5; CDR3 length: 12; CDR3 protein: ASSSSGGRQPQH
V gene: TRBV30; clone size: few; J gene: TRBJ1-3; CDR3 length: 12; CDR3 protein: AWRLQGAGNTIY
V gene: TRBV4-1; clone size: -; J gene: TRBJ2-1; CDR3 length: 13; CDR3 protein: ASSQGLATYNEQF
V gene: TRBV10-2; clone size: -; J gene: TRBJ1-4; CDR3 length: 12; CDR3 protein: ASRAGEFNEKLF
V gene: TRBV14; clone size: few; J gene: TRBJ2-1; CDR3 length: 20; CDR3 protein: ASSQSKPWDRGFNGRSGEQF
V gene: TRBV6-5; clone size: -; J gene: TRBJ1-5; CDR3 length: 10; CDR3 protein: ASSSPDQPQH
V gene: TRBV6-5; clone size: -; J gene: TRBJ1-2; CDR3 length: 12; CDR3 protein: ASSYPGQGGGYT